The next 14 T cell receptor beta chains were all read from a single sample in a study of blood T cell repertoires in COVID-19. Clones were read by immunoSEQ multiplex PCR, and TCRdb kept only the in-frame ones, dropping some. The table records approximately 300,000 clones, roughly 90% of them present only once. Input material: PBMCs or T cells enriched from blood (not recorded which). The source of these receptors is a woman in her twenties or thirties who had been exposed to COVID-19.

The genes are TRBV3-1 (or the pseudogene TRBV3-2) and TRBJ2-1; the D gene is possibly TRBD2 (5 bases). V was trimmed by 3 bases and J by 16 bases, leaving 16 bases between them. CDR1 is LGHDT and CDR2 is YNNKEL in the germline V gene (reference sequence). The CDR3 extends over 12 amino acids. The CDR3 DNA is TGTGCCAGCAGCCATGGTGAGGGCTCAGGCTTCTTC. Residues: CASSHGEGSGFF.

The rearrangement links TRBV12-3 or TRBV12-4 to TRBJ1-2, with D possibly TRBD1 on 6 matching bases. The CDR3 covers 13 residues. Trimming took 10 bases from V and 4 from J, leaving 16 bases between them. CDR3 sequence: CATSRQAIYGYTF. The CDR3 coding sequence is TGTGCCACCTCGAGACAGGCAATCTATGGCTACACCTTC.

CDR3 sequence: CASSLDLQGNTEAFF. CDR3 nucleotide sequence: TGCGCCAGCAGCTTGGATCTACAGGGTAACACTGAAGCTTTCTTT. This chain links TRBV5-1 with TRBJ1-1; the D gene is possibly TRBD1 (6 bases). V gave up 0 bases and J gave up 2 bases, with 11 bases separating them. CDR3 size: 15 residues. Germline V gene data show CDR1 as SGHRS and CDR2 as YFSETQ. The whole variable domain, remainder taken from reference TRBV5-1 and TRBJ1-1, is KAGVTQTPRYLIKTRGQQVTLSCSPISGHRSVSWYQQTPGQGLQFLFEYFSETQRNKGNFPGRFSGRQFSNSRSEMNVSTLELGDSALYLCASSLDLQGNTEAFFGQGTRLTVV.

The count of this clone is one. V gene TRBV5-1 combines with J gene TRBJ2-2, with 7 bases identical to TRBD1. V lost 0 bases, J lost 1 base, and 12 bases stayed unmatched. Per the germline V gene, CDR1 is SGHRS and CDR2 is YFSETQ. There are 19 residues in the CDR3. CDR3 amino acids: CASSLASRQGPENTGELFF. In DNA, the CDR3 is TGCGCCAGCAGCTTGGCCTCCCGACAGGGTCCCGAGAACACCGGGGAGCTGTTTTTT.

This chain joins TRBV5-8 and TRBJ1-5; D remains ambiguous. CDR3 length: 16 amino acids. Germline CDR1 reads SGHTS; CDR2 reads YDEGEE. V dropped 6 bases and J dropped 4 bases, with 20 bases sitting between them. CDR3: CASNQAVRFVNQPQHF. As DNA, the CDR3 is TGTGCCAGCAACCAGGCCGTTCGTTTCGTAAATCAGCCCCAGCATTTT.

The chain is built from TRBV27 and TRBJ1-5, with TRBD1 matching over 12 bases. V gave up 10 bases and J gave up 2 bases; unmatched junction bases: 15. The germline gives CDR1 MNHEY, CDR2 SMNVEV (reference sequence). This CDR3 is 18 amino acids long. DNA for the CDR3: TGTGCCATCTTGCCCCCCCGGGACAGGGGGCTTTGCAATCAGCCCCAGCATTTT. It translates to CAILPPRDRGLCNQPQHF.

The V and J genes are TRBV6-5 and TRBJ1-4, with 8 bases aligning to TRBD1. J lost 6 bases, V lost 9 bases, and 6 bases had no gene match. This CDR3 region has 13 residues. CDR1 is MNHEY, CDR2 SVGAGI, per germline. The CDR3 region is CASRTGMDEKLFF. The CDR3 DNA follows: TGTGCCAGTAGGACAGGGATGGATGAAAAACTGTTTTTT.

The V gene is TRBV5-1, the J gene TRBJ1-1; no reliable D call. Trimming pared 1 base from V and 0 bases from J, leaving 10 bases between. CDR1 is SGHRS, CDR2 YFSETQ, per germline. The CDR3 is 15 residues long. The CDR3: CASSLTSGVNTEAFF. Written as DNA, the CDR3 is TGCGCCAGCAGCTTGACCTCCGGAGTGAACACTGAAGCTTTCTTT. Looking up the rest from reference TRBV5-1 and TRBJ1-1 gives the full variable domain: KAGVTQTPRYLIKTRGQQVTLSCSPISGHRSVSWYQQTPGQGLQFLFEYFSETQRNKGNFPGRFSGRQFSNSRSEMNVSTLELGDSALYLCASSLTSGVNTEAFFGQGTRLTVV.

V is TRBV10-3 and J is TRBJ1-1, with TRBD1 identical over 9 bases. V lost 5 bases, J lost 3 bases, and 4 bases stayed unmatched. CDR3 length equals 14 residues. Germline CDR1 reads ENHRY; CDR2 reads SYGVKD. Written as DNA, the CDR3 is TGTGCCATCAGTTCGGGACAGGGCGACACTGAAGCTTTCTTT. This encodes CAISSGQGDTEAFF.

This clone was picked up one time. This chain's CDR3 is CASSLVSGEHLSGNTIYF. CDR3 nucleotide sequence: TGTGCCAGCAGCTTAGTATCAGGGGAGCACCTCTCTGGAAACACCATATATTTT. The chain uses TRBV7-9 and TRBJ1-3; D perhaps matches TRBD1 (6 bases). CDR3 length equals 18 residues. Germline assignment: CDR1 SEHNR and CDR2 FQNEAQ (reference sequence). With 1 base removed from V and 0 bases from J, the gap between germline ends came to 16 bases.

The V and J genes are TRBV6-5 and TRBJ1-5, with 7 bases lining up with TRBD1. CDR3 length: 14 amino acids. Germline V gene sequence: CDR1 MNHEY, CDR2 SVGAGI. J lost 5 bases, V lost 5 bases, and 6 bases had no gene match. Written as DNA, the CDR3 is TGTGCCAGCAGTAAGACAGGGCCCCATCAGCCCCAGCATTTT. It is translated as CASSKTGPHQPQHF.

The chain couples TRBV7-9 to TRBJ1-4; unclear D gene. The CDR3 runs to 17 residues. CDR1 is SEHNR and CDR2 is FQNEAQ in the germline V gene (reference sequence). V was cut by 5 bases and J by 4 bases, with 20 bases left in between. CDR3 nucleotides: TGTGCCAGCAGCGCTAGGATAGGGAGACGGCTTAATGAAAAACTGTTTTTT. Translated: CASSARIGRRLNEKLFF.

On this clone: At one end, the junction sequence differs from germline, possibly due to a read error. This chain joins TRBV10-3 and TRBJ2-7; 10 positions agree with TRBD1. Germline CDR1 is ENHRY and CDR2 is SYGVKD. This CDR3 spans 14 amino acids. The CDR3 loop reads CAIREYRDRGDSYF. CDR3 nucleotide sequence: TGTGCCATCAGGGAGTACCGGGACAGGGGCGATTCGTACTTC.

This sequence joins TRBV10-3 and TRBJ1-2; 12 bases match TRBD1. Germline lookup yields CDR1 ENHRY and CDR2 SYGVKD. Trimming cost V 4 bases and J 6 bases; bases outside gene matches: 6. There are 15 residues in the CDR3. In nucleotides, the CDR3 is TGTGCCATCAGTGGGAGGGGACAGGGGGCTCATGGCTACACCTTC. Protein: CAISGRGQGAHGYTF.